This T cell receptor (beta chain) was retrieved from a study of cytomegalovirus exposure and HLA in healthy donors. V was pared by 3 bases and J by 8 bases, with 5 bases of the junction left unmatched. CDR3 length: 14 amino acids. The germline gives CDR1 SEHNR, CDR2 FQNEAQ (reference sequence). 13 Jbeta primers and 60 Vbeta primers were used for the PCR. Repertoires were generated with immunoSEQ multiplex PCR, while TCRdb's copy carries only in-frame clones and drops some. The sample records 150,000 to 200,000 clones, approximately 83% being singletons. The material sequenced was PBMCs. The receptor's source is a young man in good health and CMV-seropositive. V is TRBV7-9 and J is TRBJ1-4; 8 bases map to TRBD1. CDR3 loop: CASSFRGLGEKLFF. The CDR3 DNA reads TGTGCCAGCAGCTTCAGGGGGCTCGGGGAAAAACTGTTTTTT. The full variable domain, rest sourced from reference TRBV7-9 and TRBJ1-4, is DTGVSQNPRHKITKRGQNVTFRCDPISEHNRLYWYRQTLGQGPEFLTYFQNEAQLEKSRLLSDRFSAERPKGSFSTLEIQRTEQGDSAMYLCASSFRGLGEKLFFGSGTQLSVL.